A single sample is the source of the 4 T cell receptor beta chains below, sequenced in a study of T cell changes during pregnancy in multiple sclerosis. Sequencing used immunoSEQ multiplex PCR; TCRdb keeps in-frame clones, though not all of them. This sample has more than 90,000 clones, with 92% found just once. Sequencing was performed on peripheral blood, taken in the first trimester of pregnancy. The receptor set was obtained from a female donor with multiple sclerosis, enrolled in a pregnancy study.

The chain recombines TRBV5-1 with TRBJ2-1, with 10 bases matching TRBD2. The ends lost 4 bases at V and 5 bases at J; junction bases unmatched: 6. Germline V gene sequence: CDR1 SGHRS, CDR2 YFSETQ. The CDR3 sequence is 15 residues long. The CDR3 DNA sequence: TGCGCCAGCAGCACCGGGACTAGCGCAAACAATGAGCAGTTCTTC. It encodes CASSTGTSANNEQFF.

This clone appeared a few times. This rearrangement joins TRBV19 to TRBJ1-4, with D hard to call. The ends were cut back, 6 bases at V and 8 bases at J, with 13 bases in the middle. CDR3 length: 13 residues. CDR1 is LNHDA and CDR2 is SQIVND in the germline V gene (reference sequence). The chain's CDR3 is CASSPIFSEKLFF. The CDR3 coding sequence is TGTGCCAGTAGCCCTATCTTCTCCGAAAAACTGTTTTTT.

The rearrangement uses TRBV5-1 and TRBJ1-4; D not resolved. Trimming pared 2 bases from V and 0 bases from J, leaving 8 bases between. This CDR3 region has 15 residues. Germline CDR1 and CDR2: SGHRS and YFSETQ. CDR3 DNA sequence: TGCGCCAGCAGCTTAACGGCGGCAACTAATGAAAAACTGTTTTTT. Protein product: CASSLTAATNEKLFF. Based on the CDR3 plus reference TRBV5-1 and TRBJ1-4, the full variable domain is KAGVTQTPRYLIKTRGQQVTLSCSPISGHRSVSWYQQTPGQGLQFLFEYFSETQRNKGNFPGRFSGRQFSNSRSEMNVSTLELGDSALYLCASSLTAATNEKLFFGSGTQLSVL.

This chain's CDR3 is CASSLSLGGRNEQYF. The CDR3 coding sequence is TGCGCCAGCAGCCTTTCACTGGGGGGGCGCAACGAGCAGTACTTC. This rearrangement joins TRBV4-1 to TRBJ2-7; D might be TRBD2 (7 bases). Trimming removed 4 bases from V and 5 bases from J, with 18 bases in between. CDR1 MGHRA and CDR2 YSYEKL come from the germline V gene. The CDR3 contains 15 residues.